Following are 25 T cell receptor beta chains from one sample sequenced in a study of beta chain features in type 1 diabetes. The investigators reverse transcribed all of the isolated RNA, so they sequenced expressed TCRB transcripts. Assay used: immunoSEQ multiplex PCR; TCRdb lists only in-frame clones, some missing. Of around 160,000 clones in the sample, 40% to 55% were seen once. The sample was Tregs from blood. The receptors here all came from a man aged 18 to 30 in good health.

A few counts support this clone. The J gene is TRBJ2-7, the V gene TRBV6-5; 8 nucleotides match TRBD2. Losses at the gene ends were 6 bases for V and 1 base for J; bases not matched to a gene: 8. The CDR3 covers 15 residues. Germline V gives CDR1 MNHEY, CDR2 SVGAGI. The chain's CDR3 is CASSTPAGGSYEQYF. CDR3 DNA sequence: TGTGCCAGCAGCACCCCCGCGGGGGGTTCCTACGAGCAGTACTTC.

The chain carries TRBV19 and TRBJ1-1, with D hard to call. V lost 5 bases and J 5 bases, leaving 18 bases between the germline ends. In germline, CDR1 is LNHDA, CDR2 SQIVND (reference sequence). This CDR3 has 15 residues. This chain's CDR3 is CASSPLQVDRTEAFF. In nucleotides, the CDR3 is TGTGCCAGTAGTCCCCTCCAGGTTGATCGGACTGAAGCTTTCTTT.

V gene TRBV2 combines with J gene TRBJ2-7; 12 bases agree with TRBD2. The germline V gene has CDR1 SNHLY and CDR2 FYNNEI. V shed 8 bases and J 0 bases; nucleotides not matched to a gene: 5. This CDR3 spans 15 amino acids. CDR3 coding DNA: TGTGCCAGCTGGACTAGCGGGATGTACTCCTACGAGCAGTACTTC. This translates into CASWTSGMYSYEQYF.

This chain uses TRBV28 with TRBJ1-1, with D tentatively TRBD1 (5 bases). Germline-derived CDR1 and CDR2 are MDHEN and SYDVKM. CDR3 length: 16 amino acids. V shed 3 bases and J shed 5 bases, with 19 bases lying between them. This chain's CDR3 is CASSFPLGRGWTEAFF. The CDR3 region has the DNA TGTGCCAGCAGTTTCCCCCTCGGCCGGGGGTGGACTGAAGCTTTCTTT.

This clone was detected a few times. The rearrangement uses TRBV9 and TRBJ1-6, with D perhaps TRBD1 (5 bases). Germline V CDR1 and CDR2: SGDLS, YYNGEE. The length of the CDR3 is 16 residues. Trimming pared 1 base from V and 9 bases from J, leaving 17 bases between. The CDR3 DNA reads TGTGCCAGCAGCGTAAATCCCAGGGTGTTTGGTTCACCCCTCCACTTT. Translated: CASSVNPRVFGSPLHF.

V usage is TRBV30 and J usage is TRBJ1-4; D perhaps matches TRBD1 (5 bases). Germline lookup yields CDR1 GTSNPN and CDR2 SVGIG (reference sequence). The CDR3 is made up of 14 amino acids. Trimming removed 1 base at V and 7 bases at J, with 13 bases between. The DNA for the CDR3 is TGTGCCTGGAGTGACATGGGGCAAGGTGAAAAACTGTTTTTT. Translation gives CAWSDMGQGEKLFF. The variable domain in full, completed from reference TRBV30 and TRBJ1-4, reads SQTIHQWPATLVQPVGSPLSLECTVEGTSNPNLYWYRQAAGRGLQLLFYSVGIGQISSEVPQNLSASRPQDRQFILSSKKLLLSDSGFYLCAWSDMGQGEKLFFGSGTQLSVL.

The sample holds a few counts of this clone. The chain has TRBV6-5 and TRBJ2-7; 12 nucleotides match TRBD2. Germline V lookup: CDR1 MNHEY, CDR2 SVGAGI. This CDR3 contains 15 residues. J was trimmed by 6 bases and V by 7 bases; bases with no gene match: 10. CDR3 amino acids: CASTKLAGGPGEQYF. DNA for the CDR3: TGTGCCAGCACCAAACTAGCGGGAGGTCCGGGCGAGCAGTACTTC.

This clone has just a few counts. This chain links TRBV18 with TRBJ2-2; tentative D call: TRBD2 (5 bases). Germline CDR1 reads KGHSH; CDR2 reads LQKENI. With 6 bases removed from V and 2 bases from J, the gap between germline ends came to 10 bases. CDR3 size: 14 residues. CDR3 coding DNA: TGTGCCAGCTCTCAGACGGGAAACACCGGGGAGCTGTTTTTT. Encoded protein: CASSQTGNTGELFF.

The rearrangement uses TRBV29-1 and TRBJ2-3; 9 nucleotides match TRBD2. V gave up 4 bases and J gave up 0 bases; unmatched junction bases: 17. CDR1 is SQVTM and CDR2 is ANQGSEA in the germline V gene. This CDR3 comprises 19 residues. CDR3: CSVVGLAGMHPTSTDTQYF. In nucleotides, the CDR3 is TGCAGCGTTGTAGGGCTAGCGGGGATGCACCCAACTAGCACAGATACGCAGTATTTT.

There are a few counts of this clone. The gene calls are TRBV4-3 and TRBJ2-5; D remains unclear. The CDR3 sequence is 14 residues long. Trimming pared 5 bases from V and 7 bases from J, leaving 17 bases between. Germline CDR1 reads LGHNA; CDR2 reads YSLEER. The CDR3 loop reads CASSEQHQDSTQYF. The DNA for the CDR3 is TGCGCCAGCAGCGAACAGCACCAAGATTCGACCCAGTACTTC.

The chain is built from TRBV19 and TRBJ2-7; TRBD1 matches at 7 bases. After removal of 2 bases from V and 6 bases from J, the junction contained 4 bases not matched to a gene. Germline loops: CDR1 LNHDA, CDR2 SQIVND (reference sequence). CDR3 length: 13 residues. CDR3 in amino acids: CASSIRDRSEQYF. CDR3 DNA: TGTGCCAGTAGTATACGGGACAGATCCGAGCAGTACTTC.

This clone occurred a few times. V usage is TRBV9 and J usage is TRBJ2-1, with TRBD2 matching 7 bases. The V and J ends lost 0 bases and 5 bases, in that order; junction bases with no gene match: 8. Germline V gene sequence: CDR1 SGDLS, CDR2 YYNGEE. This CDR3 has 16 residues. CDR3 sequence (DNA): TGTGCCAGCAGCGTAGCTCCGCGGGAGTGGGACAATGAGCAGTTCTTC. Its translation is CASSVAPREWDNEQFF. The full variable domain, rest sourced from reference TRBV9 and TRBJ2-1, is DSGVTQTPKHLITATGQRVTLRCSPRSGDLSVYWYQQSLDQGLQFLIQYYNGEERAKGNILERFSAQQFPDLHSELNLSSLELGDSALYFCASSVAPREWDNEQFFGPGTRLTVL.

The chain recombines TRBV7-2 with TRBJ2-2; 7 bases agree with TRBD1. Germline CDR1 SGHTA, CDR2 FQGNSA. The V segment lost 2 bases and the J segment 7 bases; nucleotides outside the gene matches: 7. The CDR3 has 15 amino acids. CDR3 region: CASSLWSRGFGELFF. The CDR3 bases are TGTGCCAGCAGCTTATGGAGCAGGGGGTTCGGGGAGCTGTTTTTT.

V gene TRBV11-2 combines with J gene TRBJ2-7; 10 bases are shared with TRBD1. V shed 6 bases and J 2 bases; nucleotides not matched to a gene: 7. The CDR3 length is 15 residues. Per the germline V gene, CDR1 is SGHAT and CDR2 is FQNNGV. The CDR3 sequence is CASSTPGTGAYEQYF. The CDR3 DNA is TGTGCCAGCAGTACCCCCGGGACAGGGGCCTACGAGCAGTACTTC.

The rearrangement joins TRBV5-1 to TRBJ2-3, with 11 positions matching TRBD2. The J segment lost 3 bases and the V segment lost 3 bases, leaving 6 bases of the junction unmatched. This CDR3 is 16 amino acids long. CDR1 and CDR2 from the germline V gene are SGHRS and YFSETQ. CDR3 bases: TGCGCCAGCAGCTCCCCGGGACTAGCGGCTACAGATACGCAGTATTTT. Protein sequence: CASSSPGLAATDTQYF.

This clone was detected only a few times. DNA of the CDR3: TGTGCCAGCAGTCTCTCCCAAAACATTCAGTACTTC. Translated: CASSLSQNIQYF. The genes are TRBV28 and TRBJ2-4; D gene uncertain. Germline lookup yields CDR1 MDHEN and CDR2 SYDVKM. V was pared by 5 bases and J by 5 bases, with 7 bases between. The CDR3 extends over 12 amino acids.

CDR3: CASSYTGNTEAFF. The CDR3, as DNA: TGTGCCAGCAGTTATACGGGGAACACTGAAGCTTTCTTT. The chain links TRBV6-5 to TRBJ1-1; the D is unclear. With 3 bases removed from V and 1 base from J, the gap between germline ends came to 6 bases. Per germline, CDR1 MNHEY and CDR2 SVGAGI. This CDR3 spans 13 amino acids.

This clone was counted only a few times. The chain combines TRBV10-3 with TRBJ1-2; TRBD1 matches at 7 bases. CDR3 size: 15 residues. Germline values: CDR1 ENHRY, CDR2 SYGVKD. V shed 6 bases and J 0 bases; nucleotides not matched to a gene: 7. CDR3 region: CAIRPTGIANYGYTF. The CDR3 region has the DNA TGTGCCATCAGGCCGACAGGGATAGCTAACTATGGCTACACCTTC.

The chain recombines TRBV28 with TRBJ1-2, with D possibly TRBD1 on 5 matching bases. This CDR3 is built from 14 residues. V lost 6 bases and J lost 6, with 17 bases in between. CDR1 and CDR2 from the germline V gene are MDHEN and SYDVKM. The CDR3 here is CASRPPGGWDGYTF. The DNA of the CDR3 is TGTGCCAGCAGACCACCCGGGGGGTGGGATGGCTACACCTTC.

The rearrangement joins TRBV4-3 to TRBJ2-7, with 8 bases identical to TRBD2. Looked up from germline, CDR1 is LGHNA and CDR2 is YSLEER. The CDR3 totals 15 residues. Unmatched junction bases numbered 4, after V lost 3 bases and J lost 0 bases. The CDR3 is CASSHFTSGSYEQYF. The CDR3 DNA sequence: TGCGCCAGCAGCCATTTCACTAGCGGCTCCTACGAGCAGTACTTC.

This clone has a count of ten or more. The chain has TRBV21-1 and TRBJ2-4; the tabulated D call, TRBD2, remains unverified against the DNA. TRBV21-1 has pseudogene status. The CDR3 is 16 amino acids. This CDR3 is CASSKKSKDSKNIQYF. The CDR3 bases are TGTGCCAGCAGCAAGAAGTCCAAGGACTCCAAAAACATTCAGTACTTC.

The V call is TRBV10-2, the J call TRBJ1-5; D not certain. The CDR3 consists of 12 residues. V shed 6 bases and J shed 3 bases, with 6 bases lying between them. Germline V gene lookup returns CDR1 WSHSY and CDR2 SAAADI. The CDR3 sequence: CASRQLNQPQHF. For the CDR3, the DNA is TGCGCCAGCAGACAGCTCAATCAGCCCCAGCATTTT.

CDR3 loop: CASSSRVAAEGTQYF. CDR3 nucleotide sequence: TGTGCCAGCAGCTCACGGGTCGCCGCCGAGGGGACCCAGTACTTC. The chain joins TRBV11-2 to TRBJ2-5; a possible D gene is TRBD2 (5 bases). Trimming pared 4 bases from V and 7 bases from J, leaving 19 bases between. The CDR3 runs 15 residues. Germline CDR1 is SGHAT and CDR2 is FQNNGV.

This clone was counted once. The V and J genes are TRBV7-9 and TRBJ2-5, with D possibly matching TRBD1 (6 bases). The J call may not be correct, given that the DNA end is closer to TRBJ2-7. CDR3 size: 14 residues. CDR1 and CDR2 from the germline V gene are SEHNR and FQNEAQ (reference sequence). Written as DNA, the CDR3 is TGTGCCAGCAGCTTCCGAGGGGGAGAGCACGAGCAGTACTTC. The encoded protein is CASSFRGGEHEQYF.

V usage is TRBV7-8 and J usage is TRBJ2-1, with 9 bases lining up with TRBD2. Germline CDR1 SGHVS, CDR2 FQNEAQ. The V gene end was trimmed by 2 bases and the J gene end by 8 bases; junction bases not matched to a gene: 7. The CDR3 consists of 15 residues. CDR3 nucleotides: TGTGCCAGCAGCTTACAAGCGGGGGGTGCACATGAGCAGTTCTTC. Protein product: CASSLQAGGAHEQFF.